This T cell receptor (beta chain) was captured by sequencing in a study of siplizumab effects on memory and regulatory T cells. Study results and limitations: Siplizumab significantly reduced alloreactive sequences traceable to unstimulated CD4+ memory cells. The diversity of naive T cells seemed greater than that of memory cells, and their alloresponse contribution seemed major. Alloreactive clones mapping to unstimulated subsets formed only a minor fraction.

This clone was detected only once. Its antigen is currently unknown. Per the germline V gene, CDR1 is SGHAT and CDR2 is FQDESV (reference sequence). After removal of 5 bases from V and 15 bases from J, the junction contained 10 bases not matched to a gene. The CDR3 covers 14 residues. TCRdb keeps only in-frame clones here, not all; method: immunoSEQ multiplex PCR. The table includes roughly 68,000 clones, 83% detected once. Sequences were generated from unstimulated naive, memory, effector memory and TEMRA subsets in a few donor pairs. The sample taken for sequencing was memory CD4+ T cells sorted from blood. The clonotype comes from a human donor in good health. The chain carries TRBV11-1 and TRBJ2-1; 13 bases map to TRBD2. As DNA, the CDR3 is TGTGCCAGCAGCCCAGGGACTAGCGGGATCGGCCTGTTCTTC. Protein sequence: CASSPGTSGIGLFF. Full variable domain (rest looked up from reference TRBV11-1 and TRBJ2-1): EAEVAQSPRYKITEKSQAVAFWCDPISGHATLYWYRQILGQGPELLVQFQDESVVDDSQLPKDRFSAERLKGVDSTLKIQPAELGDSAMYLCASSPGTSGIGLFFGPGTRLTVL.